The 15 T cell receptor beta chains listed next were all sequenced from one sample in a study of T cells in localized non-small cell lung cancer. Here immunoSEQ multiplex PCR was the method, and the copy in TCRdb shows in-frame clones only, minus some. This sample carries 31,000 or so clones, roughly 91% of them seen once, and the ten largest clones take roughly 2.9%. The material was peripheral blood, obtained before any cancer treatment. The source of these receptors is a female donor older than 55 with stage I lung adenocarcinoma.

V is TRBV6-5 and J is TRBJ1-2; 7 bases align to TRBD1. The CDR3 consists of 13 residues. Trimming took 6 bases from V and 4 from J; bases not matched to a gene: 5. The germline gives CDR1 MNHEY, CDR2 SVGAGI. CDR3 sequence: CASSQGQLYGYTF. In DNA, the CDR3 is TGTGCCAGCAGCCAGGGACAGCTCTATGGCTACACCTTC.

V is TRBV19 and J is TRBJ1-2, with D hard to call. CDR3 length equals 15 residues. Germline-derived CDR1 and CDR2 are LNHDA and SQIVND (reference sequence). Between the trimmed V and J ends, which lost 3 bases and 4 bases, there was a span of 15 bases. Here the CDR3 reads CASSIQHGLFYGYTF. The CDR3, as DNA: TGTGCCAGTAGTATTCAACACGGCTTATTCTATGGCTACACCTTC.

Here the CDR3 DNA reads TGTGCCAGCAGCCACCCGGACAGTGGAGCCGGGGAGCTGTTTTTT. Translated, it gives CASSHPDSGAGELFF. The gene calls are TRBV7-3 and TRBJ2-2, with a possible D match to TRBD1 (6 bases). CDR3 length: 15 residues. The germline V gene has CDR1 SGHTA and CDR2 FQGTGA. V lost 5 bases, J lost 6 bases, and 16 bases lay in between. The full variable domain, its missing parts supplied by reference TRBV7-3 and TRBJ2-2, is GAGVSQTPSNKVTEKGKYVELRCDPISGHTALYWYRQSLGQGPEFLIYFQGTGAADDSGLPNDRFFAVRPEGSVSTLKIQRTERGDSAVYLCASSHPDSGAGELFFGEGSRLTVL.

V and J are TRBV7-9 and TRBJ2-2, with 7 bases that match TRBD1. The CDR3 runs 14 residues. After removal of 5 bases from V and 7 bases from J, the junction contained 7 bases not matched to a gene. Germline V gene lookup returns CDR1 SEHNR and CDR2 FQNEAQ (reference sequence). The CDR3 protein is CASSEQGSSGELFF. In DNA form, the CDR3 reads TGTGCCAGCAGCGAACAGGGGTCGAGCGGGGAGCTGTTTTTT. Supplemented by reference TRBV7-9 and TRBJ2-2, the full variable domain reads DTGVSQNPRHKITKRGQNVTFRCDPISEHNRLYWYRQTLGQGPEFLTYFQNEAQLEKSRLLSDRFSAERPKGSFSTLEIQRTEQGDSAMYLCASSEQGSSGELFFGEGSRLTVL.

The chain joins TRBV7-2 to TRBJ1-2; the D gene is possibly TRBD1 (5 bases). V lost 5 bases, J lost 5 bases, and 15 bases lay in between. The CDR3 totals 14 residues. CDR1 and CDR2 from the germline V gene are SGHTA and FQGNSA. CDR3 sequence: CASSPWGVGYGYTF. The CDR3 region has the DNA TGTGCCAGCAGCCCTTGGGGGGTCGGTTATGGCTACACCTTC.

The V and J genes are TRBV4-2 and TRBJ2-1; the match to TRBD2 covers 12 bases. CDR1 and CDR2 (germline): LGHNA, YNFKEQ. The V and J ends lost 2 bases and 7 bases, in that order; junction bases with no gene match: 9. This CDR3 is built from 17 residues. CDR3 sequence reads: CASSQRVTSGSLNEQFF. The CDR3 region has the DNA TGTGCCAGCAGCCAACGGGTGACTAGCGGGAGTCTAAATGAGCAGTTCTTC.

V and J are TRBV9 and TRBJ2-7; 11 bases are a match to TRBD2. The CDR3 is made up of 15 amino acids. J was trimmed by 4 bases and V by 0 bases; bases with no gene match: 3. The germline gives CDR1 SGDLS, CDR2 YYNGEE. For the CDR3, the DNA is TGTGCCAGCAGCGTAGTACCTAGCGGGAGGTACGAGCAGTACTTC. Its translation: CASSVVPSGRYEQYF. The variable domain in full, with the rest retrieved from reference TRBV9 and TRBJ2-7, is DSGVTQTPKHLITATGQRVTLRCSPRSGDLSVYWYQQSLDQGLQFLIQYYNGEERAKGNILERFSAQQFPDLHSELNLSSLELGDSALYFCASSVVPSGRYEQYFGPGTRLTVT.

The chain employs TRBV6-5 and TRBJ1-2; tentatively, D is TRBD1 (6 bases). The CDR3 is made up of 15 amino acids. Germline CDR1 and CDR2: MNHEY and SVGAGI. Trimming removed 4 bases from V and 4 bases from J, with 16 bases in between. The CDR3, as DNA: TGTGCCAGCAGTTCGATCCACAGGGTACCCTATGGCTACACCTTC. It encodes CASSSIHRVPYGYTF.

The chain joins TRBV28 to TRBJ1-1; tentatively, D is TRBD1 (6 bases). Trimming removed 7 bases at V and 0 bases at J, with 12 bases between. This CDR3 has 14 residues. The germline gives CDR1 MDHEN, CDR2 SYDVKM. The CDR3 coding sequence is TGTGCCAGCAAAAGACAGGACGTGAACACTGAAGCTTTCTTT. As protein: CASKRQDVNTEAFF.

The chain combines TRBV18 with TRBJ2-7, with 7 positions matching TRBD1. The junction had 1 base not matched to a gene; V was cut back by 3 bases and J by 2 bases. The CDR3 has 13 amino acids. Germline V CDR1 and CDR2: KGHSH, LQKENI. The CDR3 region is CASSPGTAYEQYF. The CDR3 region has the DNA TGTGCCAGCTCACCGGGGACAGCCTACGAGCAGTACTTC.

CDR3 region: CASSFAALQETQYF. CDR3 bases: TGCGCCAGCAGCTTTGCTGCCCTCCAAGAGACCCAGTACTTC. The chain couples TRBV5-1 to TRBJ2-5; no clear D. Germline assignment: CDR1 SGHRS and CDR2 YFSETQ. The CDR3 is 14 amino acids. The ends were cut back, 2 bases at V and 1 base at J, with 9 bases in the middle. Looking up the rest from reference TRBV5-1 and TRBJ2-5 gives the full variable domain: KAGVTQTPRYLIKTRGQQVTLSCSPISGHRSVSWYQQTPGQGLQFLFEYFSETQRNKGNFPGRFSGRQFSNSRSEMNVSTLELGDSALYLCASSFAALQETQYFGPGTRLLVL.

The V and J genes are TRBV11-2 and TRBJ1-2; a possible D gene is TRBD1 (6 bases). V lost 2 bases to trimming and J lost 6 bases, with 16 bases between them. The CDR3 totals 15 residues. Germline V gives CDR1 SGHAT, CDR2 FQNNGV. CDR3 in amino acids: CASSLPPFPGDGYTF. DNA for the CDR3: TGTGCCAGCAGCTTACCCCCATTCCCAGGGGATGGCTACACCTTC.

J is TRBJ2-5 and V is TRBV25-1; possible D gene TRBD2, 6 bases. The V end lost 2 bases, the J end lost 5 bases, and 15 bases lay between the germline ends. The CDR3 has 15 residues. Germline V gene data show CDR1 as MGHDK and CDR2 as SYGVNS. The CDR3 nucleotides read TGTGCCAGCAGTGAACTGGGAGGCCGCGGGGAGACCCAGTACTTC. It specifies CASSELGGRGETQYF.

The chain's CDR3 is CASSDLRETQYF. CDR3 sequence (DNA): TGTGCCAGCTCAGACCTTCGGGAGACCCAGTACTTC. The genes are TRBV18 and TRBJ2-5, with D uncertain. With 5 bases removed from V and 5 bases from J, the gap between germline ends came to 9 bases. Germline CDR1 reads KGHSH; CDR2 reads LQKENI. CDR3 length: 12 amino acids. Full variable domain (missing parts from reference TRBV18 and TRBJ2-5): NAGVMQNPRHLVRRRGQEARLRCSPMKGHSHVYWYRQLPEEGLKFMVYLQKENIIDESGMPKERFSAEFPKEGPSILRIQQVVRGDSAAYFCASSDLRETQYFGPGTRLLVL.

The rearrangement links TRBV27 to TRBJ1-1; D is possibly TRBD1 (6 bases). CDR1 MNHEY and CDR2 SMNVEV come from the germline V gene (reference sequence). Trimming took 3 bases from V and 1 from J, leaving 12 bases between them. The CDR3 consists of 15 residues. The DNA for the CDR3 is TGTGCCAGCAGTTTCACAGGGACATGGAACACTGAAGCTTTCTTT. This codes for CASSFTGTWNTEAFF.